The 26 T cell receptor beta chains given below trace back to one sample, sequenced in a study of blood T cell repertoires in COVID-19 (TCRdb year 2020). Library method: the immunoSEQ multiplex PCR assay. Entries here come from immuneACCESS through TCRdb and include only in-frame sequences with V and J called. Some clones fail to appear in such tables; in the studies checked, an unresolved V gene covers under half of the shortfall, and the cause of the remainder is unknown. The sample table holds about 80,000 clones, of which about 80% were seen once. The top ten clones comprise approximately 12% of the sample. The sequencing sample was made of peripheral blood. Receptors were obtained from an elderly man with acute or convalescent COVID-19.

V gene TRBV5-1 combines with J gene TRBJ1-5; 7 bases map to TRBD1. Germline trimming cut 5 bases from V and 0 bases from J; bases unmatched to any gene: 5. The length of the CDR3 is 15 residues. From germline, CDR1 is SGHRS and CDR2 YFSETQ. CDR3 in amino acids: CASSQTGDSNQPQHF. CDR3 in DNA: TGCGCCAGCAGTCAAACAGGGGATAGCAATCAGCCCCAGCATTTT.

V and J are TRBV7-9 and TRBJ1-4, with 9 bases matching TRBD1. CDR1 SEHNR and CDR2 FQNEAQ come from the germline V gene (reference sequence). There are 15 residues in the CDR3. The V segment lost 0 bases and the J segment 8 bases; nucleotides outside the gene matches: 4. The chain's CDR3 is CASSLATGGQEKLFF. The CDR3 bases are TGTGCCAGCAGCTTAGCGACAGGGGGGCAAGAAAAACTGTTTTTT. Together with reference TRBV7-9 and TRBJ1-4, the CDR3 gives the full variable domain: DTGVSQNPRHKITKRGQNVTFRCDPISEHNRLYWYRQTLGQGPEFLTYFQNEAQLEKSRLLSDRFSAERPKGSFSTLEIQRTEQGDSAMYLCASSLATGGQEKLFFGSGTQLSVL.

The gene calls are TRBV30 and TRBJ1-1, with TRBD1 as a possible D gene (5 bases). The V end was cut by 2 bases, the J end by 5 bases, with 12 bases between. This CDR3 is built from 13 residues. Germline lookup yields CDR1 GTSNPN and CDR2 SVGIG (reference sequence). The CDR3 DNA reads as TGTGCCTGGAGTTATCTCGGGGGAACTGAAGCTTTCTTT. This sequence encodes CAWSYLGGTEAFF.

The CDR3 loop reads CASSGNGEYGYTF. The CDR3 coding sequence is TGTGCCAGCAGCGGTAACGGGGAATATGGCTACACCTTC. J is TRBJ1-2 and V is TRBV6-5; D call uncertain. Deletions cut 6 bases from V and 5 bases from J, with 13 bases between. CDR1 is MNHEY, CDR2 SVGAGI, per germline. The CDR3 length is 13 residues.

The chain uses TRBV3-1 (or the pseudogene TRBV3-2) and TRBJ1-5; D unclear. V was trimmed by 4 bases and J by 2 bases, leaving 9 bases between them. CDR3 length equals 14 residues. CDR1 and CDR2 (germline): LGHDT, YNNKEL (reference sequence). In nucleotides, the CDR3 is TGTGCCAGCAGCCGTCCGGGAGGCAATCAGCCCCAGCATTTT. Translating it yields CASSRPGGNQPQHF.

This chain links TRBV10-3 with TRBJ2-3, with 9 bases aligning to TRBD1. CDR1 is ENHRY and CDR2 is SYGVKD in the germline V gene. The CDR3 has 16 amino acids. V was pared by 3 bases and J by 0 bases, with 4 bases of the junction left unmatched. For the CDR3, the DNA is TGTGCCATCAGTGATACTGGGACAGGGAGCACAGATACGCAGTATTTT. It is translated as CAISDTGTGSTDTQYF.

This clone was found a few times. This chain uses TRBV19 with TRBJ1-2, with D hard to call. Germline V gene sequence: CDR1 LNHDA, CDR2 SQIVND (reference sequence). This CDR3 spans 13 amino acids. V shed 7 bases and J shed 5 bases, with 14 bases lying between them. The CDR3 bases are TGTGCCAGTAAACGGCAGGACTTATATGGCTACACCTTC. As protein: CASKRQDLYGYTF.

A single count supports this clone. V usage is TRBV5-1 and J usage is TRBJ2-5; D uncertain. CDR3 size: 13 residues. The V gene lost 1 base and the J gene lost 5 bases, with 9 bases spanning the gap. Germline V gene sequence: CDR1 SGHRS, CDR2 YFSETQ. CDR3 DNA: TGCGCCAGCAGCTTGATTATACAGGAGACCCAGTACTTC. Translated: CASSLIIQETQYF.

V gene TRBV3-1 (or the pseudogene TRBV3-2) combines with J gene TRBJ1-1; D not certain. The ends were cut back, 4 bases at V and 10 bases at J, with 19 bases in the middle. CDR3 length equals 14 residues. The germline V gene encodes CDR1 LGHDT and CDR2 YNNKEL (reference sequence). The CDR3 is CASSPPGQTLGAFF. CDR3 nucleotides: TGTGCCAGCAGCCCCCCCGGTCAGACTCTCGGAGCTTTCTTT.

This clone has just a few counts. The chain combines TRBV12-5 with TRBJ1-1; 7 nucleotides align to TRBD1. Trimming took 6 bases from V and 5 from J; bases not matched to a gene: 15. This CDR3 is built from 16 residues. The germline CDR1 and CDR2 sequences are LGHNT and FRNRAP. In DNA, the CDR3 is TGTGCTAGTGGCTGGGGACAGACGGATTCGTTGACTGAAGCTTTCTTT. It encodes CASGWGQTDSLTEAFF.

Points on this clone: The junction shows a germline mismatch at one end, possibly a read error. The chain has TRBV9 and TRBJ1-1; TRBD1 agrees at 8 bases. The CDR3 runs to 15 residues. Germline V gene sequence: CDR1 SGDLS, CDR2 YYNGEE. The CDR3 nucleotides read TGTGCCAGCAGCAGCCGACAGGGGTTGAATACTGAAGCTTTCTTT. Residues: CASSSRQGLNTEAFF. Together with reference TRBV9 and TRBJ1-1, the CDR3 gives the full variable domain: DSGVTQTPKHLITATGQRVTLRCSPRSGDLSVYWYQQSLDQGLQFLIQYYNGEERAKGNILERFSAQQFPDLHSELNLSSLELGDSALYFCASSSRQGLNTEAFFGQGTRLTVV.

The CDR3 DNA reads TGTGCCAGCAGCCCAGGGACAGGTTCCGGAAAACTGTTTTTT. Its translation is CASSPGTGSGKLFF. J is TRBJ1-4 and V is TRBV28; 8 bases are a match to TRBD1. Germline V CDR1 and CDR2: MDHEN, SYDVKM. The trim removed 6 bases at V and 10 bases at J, leaving 10 bases unmatched. CDR3 size: 14 residues.

This clone has just a few counts. The rearrangement joins TRBV3-1 (or the pseudogene TRBV3-2) to TRBJ1-2; 8 positions match TRBD1. CDR1 and CDR2 from the germline V gene are LGHDT and YNNKEL (reference sequence). The CDR3 is made up of 14 amino acids. J gave up 1 base and V 5 bases, and 3 bases lay outside the gene matches. The DNA of the CDR3 is TGTGCCAGCAGCGACAGGGGCCTTAACTATGGCTACACCTTC. Its translation is CASSDRGLNYGYTF.

The V call is TRBV3-1 (or the pseudogene TRBV3-2), the J call TRBJ1-2; TRBD1 aligns across 7 bases. The germline V gene encodes CDR1 LGHDT and CDR2 YNNKEL (reference sequence). With 1 base clipped from V and 3 bases from J, the junction kept 8 bases outside the gene matches. The CDR3 is made up of 16 amino acids. In nucleotides, the CDR3 is TGTGCCAGCAGCCAAGGACAGGGATTCGTGGACTATGGCTACACCTTC. Its protein product is CASSQGQGFVDYGYTF.

This chain links TRBV30 with TRBJ1-6; no clear D. This CDR3 is built from 9 residues. Trimming pared 5 bases from V and 13 bases from J, leaving 6 bases between. Germline CDR1 is GTSNPN and CDR2 is SVGIG (reference sequence). CDR3 sequence: CAWGYPLHF. Written as DNA, the CDR3 is TGTGCCTGGGGATATCCCCTCCACTTT. The full variable domain, completed using reference TRBV30 and TRBJ1-6, is SQTIHQWPATLVQPVGSPLSLECTVEGTSNPNLYWYRQAAGRGLQLLFYSVGIGQISSEVPQNLSASRPQDRQFILSSKKLLLSDSGFYLCAWGYPLHFGNGTRLTVT.

J is TRBJ1-2 and V is TRBV19; 10 bases match TRBD1. Germline V gives CDR1 LNHDA, CDR2 SQIVND (reference sequence). J lost 7 bases, V lost 4 bases, and 9 bases had no gene match. The CDR3 is 15 amino acids. CDR3 DNA sequence: TGTGCCAGTAGTAGACCGGGACAGGGGTGGGGTGGCTACACCTTC. This sequence encodes CASSRPGQGWGGYTF.

The chain carries TRBV3-1 (or the pseudogene TRBV3-2) and TRBJ1-2; 11 bases agree with TRBD1. Germline V gives CDR1 LGHDT, CDR2 YNNKEL (reference sequence). V shed 5 bases and J 4 bases; nucleotides not matched to a gene: 9. CDR3 length: 16 residues. CDR3: CASSNGQGALGYGYTF. The CDR3 DNA follows: TGTGCCAGCAGCAATGGACAGGGGGCCCTAGGCTATGGCTACACCTTC.

This chain links TRBV5-1 with TRBJ1-4; D gene unclear. The CDR3 spans 16 residues. CDR1 SGHRS and CDR2 YFSETQ come from the germline V gene. The germline V and J ends were trimmed by 4 bases and 5 bases, with 18 bases remaining between them. The CDR3 loop is CASSPLSVVANEKLFF. The CDR3 region has the DNA TGCGCCAGCAGCCCCCTTTCGGTAGTCGCAAATGAAAAACTGTTTTTT.

The chain uses TRBV6-4 and TRBJ1-1; D call uncertain. The CDR3 is 13 residues long. Trimming cost V 2 bases and J 1 base, with 5 bases left between them. CDR1 and CDR2 (germline): MRHNA, SNTAGT. The CDR3 coding sequence is TGTGCCAGCAGTGACCAACAGAACACTGAAGCTTTCTTT. Translation: CASSDQQNTEAFF.

V usage is TRBV5-1 and J usage is TRBJ1-1; the D is unclear. The V gene's germline CDR1 is SGHRS and CDR2 YFSETQ. The CDR3 loop spans 14 amino acids. V lost 0 bases and J 0 bases, leaving 6 bases between the germline ends. The CDR3 region is CASSLVAMNTEAFF. In nucleotides, the CDR3 is TGCGCCAGCAGCTTGGTAGCAATGAACACTGAAGCTTTCTTT.

This clone has just one count. The CDR3 is CASSPVGRGNSPLHF. CDR3 in DNA: TGTGCCAGCAGTCCCGTGGGGAGGGGGAATTCACCCCTCCACTTT. This rearrangement joins TRBV6-5 to TRBJ1-6; a possible D gene is TRBD1 (6 bases). The V end was cut by 5 bases, the J end by 7 bases, with 15 bases between. The CDR3 is 15 amino acids. Germline V gene lookup returns CDR1 MNHEY and CDR2 SVGAGI.

V usage is TRBV10-1 and J usage is TRBJ1-4; TRBD1 is a possible D gene (6 bases). Trimming took off 4 bases at V and 7 bases at J, with 10 bases between the two ends. Looked up from germline, CDR1 is WNHNN and CDR2 is SYGVQD (reference sequence). CDR3 length: 13 residues. The CDR3: CASSGTVGEKLFF. Written as DNA, the CDR3 is TGCGCCAGCAGTGGGACAGTGGGTGAAAAACTGTTTTTT.

The chain employs TRBV11-3 and TRBJ2-1, with 9 bases lining up with TRBD1. CDR1 and CDR2 from the germline V gene are SGHNT and YENEEA. The CDR3 spans 17 residues. The junction had 8 bases not matched to a gene; V was cut back by 5 bases and J by 0 bases. The CDR3 sequence is CASSEDGTGRSYNEQFF. The CDR3, as DNA: TGTGCCAGCAGCGAGGATGGGACAGGGCGCTCCTACAATGAGCAGTTCTTC.

V gene TRBV12-5 combines with J gene TRBJ1-5; D is ambiguous. Germline V lookup: CDR1 LGHNT, CDR2 FRNRAP. This CDR3 region has 16 residues. V was shortened by 0 bases and J by 0 bases, with 9 bases between the two germline ends. The CDR3 spells CASGLVVGDSNQPQHF. DNA for the CDR3: TGTGCTAGTGGTTTGGTAGTCGGGGATAGCAATCAGCCCCAGCATTTT.

V and J are TRBV29-1 and TRBJ1-1; possible D gene TRBD1, 5 bases. V was clipped by 4 bases and J by 2 bases, with 14 bases between them. Germline values: CDR1 SQVTM, CDR2 ANQGSEA. The CDR3 is 14 amino acids. CDR3 protein: CSVGLWGGNTEAFF. The CDR3 bases are TGCAGCGTTGGACTCTGGGGCGGAAACACTGAAGCTTTCTTT.

The J gene is TRBJ1-5, the V gene TRBV6-5; D possibly corresponds to TRBD1 (5 bases). The V end was cut by 5 bases, the J end by 3 bases, with 11 bases between. The CDR3 has 14 amino acids. Germline V gene data show CDR1 as MNHEY and CDR2 as SVGAGI. CDR3 in amino acids: CASSPDSYNQPQHF. As DNA, the CDR3 is TGTGCCAGCAGTCCCGACAGTTACAATCAGCCCCAGCATTTT.